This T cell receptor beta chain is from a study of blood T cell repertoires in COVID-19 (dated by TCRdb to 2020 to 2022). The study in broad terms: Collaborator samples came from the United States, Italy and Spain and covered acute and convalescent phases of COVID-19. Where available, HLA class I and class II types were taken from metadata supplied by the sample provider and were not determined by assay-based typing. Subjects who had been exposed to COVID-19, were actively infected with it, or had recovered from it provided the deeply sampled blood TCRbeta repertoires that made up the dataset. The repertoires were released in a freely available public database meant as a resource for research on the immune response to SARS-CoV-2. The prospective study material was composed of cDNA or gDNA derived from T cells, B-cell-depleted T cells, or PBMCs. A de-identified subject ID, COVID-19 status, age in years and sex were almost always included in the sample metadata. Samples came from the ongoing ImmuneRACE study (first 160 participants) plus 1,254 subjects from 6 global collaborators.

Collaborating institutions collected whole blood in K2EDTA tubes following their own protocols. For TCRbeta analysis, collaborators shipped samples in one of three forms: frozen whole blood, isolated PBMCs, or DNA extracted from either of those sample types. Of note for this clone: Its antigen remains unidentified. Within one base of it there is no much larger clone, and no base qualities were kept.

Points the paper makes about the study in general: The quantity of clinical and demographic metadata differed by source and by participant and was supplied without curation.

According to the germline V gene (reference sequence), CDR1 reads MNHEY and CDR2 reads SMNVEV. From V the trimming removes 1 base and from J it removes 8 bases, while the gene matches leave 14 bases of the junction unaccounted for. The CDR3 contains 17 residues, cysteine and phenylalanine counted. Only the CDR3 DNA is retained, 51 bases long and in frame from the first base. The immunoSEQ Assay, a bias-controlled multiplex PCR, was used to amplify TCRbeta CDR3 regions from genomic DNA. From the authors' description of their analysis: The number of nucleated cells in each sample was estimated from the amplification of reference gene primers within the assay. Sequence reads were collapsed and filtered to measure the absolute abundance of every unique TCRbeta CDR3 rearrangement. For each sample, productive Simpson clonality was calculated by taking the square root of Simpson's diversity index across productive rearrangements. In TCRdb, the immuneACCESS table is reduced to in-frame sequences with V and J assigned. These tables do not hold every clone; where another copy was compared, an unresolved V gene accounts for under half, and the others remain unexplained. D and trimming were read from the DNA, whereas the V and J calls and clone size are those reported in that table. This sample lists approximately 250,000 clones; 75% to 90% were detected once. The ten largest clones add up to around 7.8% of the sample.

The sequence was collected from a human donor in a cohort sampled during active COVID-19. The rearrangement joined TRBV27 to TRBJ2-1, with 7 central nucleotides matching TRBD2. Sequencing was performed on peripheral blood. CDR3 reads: CASSLFSSSGGLDEQFF. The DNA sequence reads TGTGCCAGCAGTTTATTTAGTTCCTCGGGAGGATTGGATGAGCAGTTCTTC.